The entry that follows covers one T cell receptor beta chain sequence. Its specificity is unknown. The sample comes from a study of OX40 agonist ivuxolimab in advanced cancers. Germline assignment: CDR1 SQVTM and CDR2 ANQGSEA. CDR3 length: 13 amino acids. Trimming removed 4 bases from V and 5 bases from J, with 12 bases in between. General observations from the study: The specificity for antigen of the expanded peripheral T cells was not determined. In general, CD8+ T cells held more expanded clones than CD4+ did, on average.

Sequencing used immunoSEQ multiplex PCR; TCRdb keeps in-frame clones, though not all of them. The sample records tens of thousands of clones, about 88% being singletons. The material sequenced was CD4+ or CD8+ T cells sorted from blood, taken in a trial of the OX40 agonist ivuxolimab. The chain links TRBV29-1 to TRBJ1-5; TRBD1 is a possible D gene (6 bases). The clonotype originates from an adult with an advanced solid tumor such as melanoma, head and neck, liver or kidney cancer. Here the CDR3 reads CSVAQGVDQPQHF. CDR3 nucleotides: TGCAGCGTTGCACAGGGAGTAGATCAGCCCCAGCATTTT.